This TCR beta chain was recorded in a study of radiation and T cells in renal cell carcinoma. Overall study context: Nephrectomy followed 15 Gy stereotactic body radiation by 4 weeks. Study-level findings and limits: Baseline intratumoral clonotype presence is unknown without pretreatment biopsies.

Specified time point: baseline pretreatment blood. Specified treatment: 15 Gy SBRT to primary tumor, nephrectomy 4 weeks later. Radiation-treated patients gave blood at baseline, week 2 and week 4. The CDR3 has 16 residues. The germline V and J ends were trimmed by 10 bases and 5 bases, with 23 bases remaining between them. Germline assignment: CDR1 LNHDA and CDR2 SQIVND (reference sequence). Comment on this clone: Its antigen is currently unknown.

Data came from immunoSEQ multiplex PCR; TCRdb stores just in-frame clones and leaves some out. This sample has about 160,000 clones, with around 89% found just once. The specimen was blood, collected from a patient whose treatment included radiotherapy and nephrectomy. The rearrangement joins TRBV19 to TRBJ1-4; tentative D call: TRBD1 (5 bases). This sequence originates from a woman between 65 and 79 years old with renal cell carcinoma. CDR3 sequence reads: CATSVGRALGNEKLFF. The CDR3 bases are TGTGCCACCAGCGTGGGCAGGGCCTTAGGAAATGAAAAACTGTTTTTT.